This T cell receptor beta chain was obtained from a study of blood T cells in healthy people across ages. At least 6.5 million PBMCs were isolated per sample. The V and J ends lost 5 bases and 3 bases, in that order; junction bases with no gene match: 6. There are 16 residues in the CDR3. Germline V gene sequence: CDR1 SGHDN, CDR2 FVKESK. Overall study results and limits: Considered underestimates were the diversity estimates obtained from one million T cells.

For the second PCR, which ran for about 6 to 12 cycles, a sample-barcoded 5' primer and a J-beta primer mix were used. MiXCR, applied by TCRdb to the 5' RACE reads, yields one record per CDR3 protein. The data hold about 580,000 distinct CDR3 sequences, with around 48% observed a single time. This clonotype was observed a few times. Its antigen remains unidentified. The source of this sequence is a man aged 80 or over in good health. The chain couples TRBV14 to TRBJ2-1, with TRBD2 matching 11 bases. Sequencing input: blood. The CDR3 DNA reads TGTGCCAGCAGCAAGTTTGGGACTAGCGGCTACAATGAGCAGTTCTTC. It yields the protein CASSKFGTSGYNEQFF.